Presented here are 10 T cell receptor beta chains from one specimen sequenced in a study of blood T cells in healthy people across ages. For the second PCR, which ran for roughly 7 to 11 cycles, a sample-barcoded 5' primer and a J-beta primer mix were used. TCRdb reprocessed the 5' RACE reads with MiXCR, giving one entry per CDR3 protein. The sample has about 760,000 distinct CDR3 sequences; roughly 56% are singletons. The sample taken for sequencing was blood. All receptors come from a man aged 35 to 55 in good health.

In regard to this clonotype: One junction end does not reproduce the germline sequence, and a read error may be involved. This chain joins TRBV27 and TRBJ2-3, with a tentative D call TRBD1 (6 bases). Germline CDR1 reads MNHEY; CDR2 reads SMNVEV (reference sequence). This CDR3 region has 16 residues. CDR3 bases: TGTGCCAGCAGTTCCCGGGACACTGCCCCCACAGATACGCGGTATTTT. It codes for CASSSRDTAPTDTRYF.

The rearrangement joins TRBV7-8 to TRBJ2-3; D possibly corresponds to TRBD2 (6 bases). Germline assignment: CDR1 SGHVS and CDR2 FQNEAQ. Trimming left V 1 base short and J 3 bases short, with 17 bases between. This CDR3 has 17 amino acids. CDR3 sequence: CASSLVPFGSQTDTQYF. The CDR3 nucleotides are TGTGCCAGCAGCTTAGTCCCTTTCGGGAGCCAGACAGATACGCAGTATTTT. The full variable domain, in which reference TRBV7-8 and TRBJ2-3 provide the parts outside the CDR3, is GAGVSQSPRYKVAKRGQDVALRCDPISGHVSLFWYQQALGQGPEFLTYFQNEAQLDKSGLPSDRFFAERPEGSVSTLKIQRTQQEDSAVYLCASSLVPFGSQTDTQYFGPGTRLTVL.

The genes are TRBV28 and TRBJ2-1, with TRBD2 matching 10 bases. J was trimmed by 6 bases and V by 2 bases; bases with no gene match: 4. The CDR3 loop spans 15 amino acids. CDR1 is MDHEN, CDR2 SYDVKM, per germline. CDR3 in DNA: TGTGCCAGCAGTTTAGTAGCGGGGGGCCGCAATGAGCAGTTCTTC. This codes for CASSLVAGGRNEQFF.

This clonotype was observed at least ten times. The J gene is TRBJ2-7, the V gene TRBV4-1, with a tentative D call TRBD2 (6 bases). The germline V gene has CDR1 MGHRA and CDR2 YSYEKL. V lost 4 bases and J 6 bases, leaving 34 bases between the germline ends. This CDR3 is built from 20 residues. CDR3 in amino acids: CASSPSIFRECLWPGCEQYF. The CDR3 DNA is TGCGCCAGCAGCCCCTCTATATTCCGGGAGTGCCTGTGGCCGGGGTGCGAGCAGTACTTC.

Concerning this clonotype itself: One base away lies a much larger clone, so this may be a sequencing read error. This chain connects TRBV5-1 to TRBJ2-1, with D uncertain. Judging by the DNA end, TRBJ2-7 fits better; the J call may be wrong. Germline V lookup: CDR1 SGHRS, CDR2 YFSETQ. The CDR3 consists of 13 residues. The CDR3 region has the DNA TGCGCCAGCAGCTTGGGGCCCAACAATGAGCAGTACTTC. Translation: CASSLGPNNEQYF.

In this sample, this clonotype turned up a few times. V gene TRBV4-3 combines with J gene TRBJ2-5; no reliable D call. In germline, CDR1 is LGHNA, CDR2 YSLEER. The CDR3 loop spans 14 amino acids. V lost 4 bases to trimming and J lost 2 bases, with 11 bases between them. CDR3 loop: CASSPSVGQETQYF. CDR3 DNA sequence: TGCGCCAGCAGCCCCTCGGTGGGACAAGAGACCCAGTACTTC.

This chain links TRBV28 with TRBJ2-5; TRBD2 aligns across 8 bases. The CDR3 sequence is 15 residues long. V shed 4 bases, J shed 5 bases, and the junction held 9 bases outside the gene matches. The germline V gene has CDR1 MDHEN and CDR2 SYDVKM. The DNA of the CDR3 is TGTGCCAGCAGTTCCCCGGGGCGGGGGGTTGAGACCCAGTACTTC. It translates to CASSSPGRGVETQYF.

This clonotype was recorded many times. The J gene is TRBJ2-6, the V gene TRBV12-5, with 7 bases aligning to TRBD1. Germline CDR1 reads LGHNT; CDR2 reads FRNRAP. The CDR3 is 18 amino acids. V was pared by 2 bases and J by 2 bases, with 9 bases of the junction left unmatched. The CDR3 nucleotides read TGTGCTAGTGGTTTGTCACCTTTCGACAGGGCTGGGGCCAACGTCCTGACTTTC. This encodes CASGLSPFDRAGANVLTF.

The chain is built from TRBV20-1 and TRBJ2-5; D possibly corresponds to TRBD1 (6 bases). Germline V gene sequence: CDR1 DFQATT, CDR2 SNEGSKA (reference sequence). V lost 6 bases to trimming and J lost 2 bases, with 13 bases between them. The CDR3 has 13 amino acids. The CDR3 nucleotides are TGCAGTGCAACAGGGCCGCTTCAAGAGACCCAGTACTTC. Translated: CSATGPLQETQYF.

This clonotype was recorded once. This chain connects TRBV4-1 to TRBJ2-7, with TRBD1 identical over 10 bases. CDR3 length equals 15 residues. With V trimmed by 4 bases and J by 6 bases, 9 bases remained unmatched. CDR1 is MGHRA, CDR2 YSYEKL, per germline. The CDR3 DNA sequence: TGCGCCAGCAGCCGAGGACGGACAGGGGGGAGCGAGCAGTACTTC. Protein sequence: CASSRGRTGGSEQYF.